These T cell receptor beta chains were read from a single sample in a study of CD8 T cells in ankylosing spondylitis. Each CDR3 protein is one row after TCRdb ran MiXCR on the 5' RACE reads. In the table there are about 140,000 distinct CDR3 sequences, roughly 8% of which are singletons. Specimen: synovial fluid, either unsorted or a sorted T cell fraction (not recorded which). These TCRs come from a male donor with ankylosing spondylitis. Both conserved end residues are part of each CDR3. D genes are given only for firm matches.

D	V	J	CDR3
-	TRBV2	TRBJ1-5	CASSPGTGHRPQHF
-	TRBV7-9	TRBJ2-3	CASSPSRFTDTQYF
-	TRBV6-6	TRBJ2-7	CASSRTGIYEQYF
-	TRBV12-3/TRBV12-4	TRBJ2-7	CASSTFYEQYF
TRBD1	TRBV7-2	TRBJ1-5	CASDDRAYNQPQHF
TRBD2	TRBV30	TRBJ2-3	CAWSDWLGTSADTQYF
TRBD2	TRBV20-1	TRBJ2-7	CSAAAGGSSYEQYF
-	TRBV28	TRBJ2-7	CASSKGGYEQYF
-	TRBV20-1	TRBJ1-4	CSARDFHRAANEKLFF
-	TRBV29-1	TRBJ2-3	CSVARGADTQYF
TRBD1	TRBV28	TRBJ1-2	CASSLPGQAYYGYTF
TRBD2	TRBV6-5	TRBJ2-7	CASSFSTSGAYEQYF
TRBD1	TRBV7-9	TRBJ1-5	CASSAQGAQPQHF
-	TRBV7-2	TRBJ1-2	CASSPNRSGGYTF
-	TRBV7-2	TRBJ2-3	CASSVYTDTQYF
-	TRBV7-2	TRBJ2-3	CASSLAQSKQYF